This TCR beta chain was observed in a study of PD-1 blockade in classical Hodgkin lymphoma. Measured with immunoSEQ multiplex PCR; TCRdb has only the in-frame clones, and not every one. The table has tens of thousands of clones, about 80% seen once. Regarding time point: cycle 4 day 1 (C4D1), after 6 weeks of nivolumab. Relapses following autologous stem cell transplantation were seen in all patients, with brentuximab vedotin exposure varying. V was pared by 6 bases and J by 8 bases, with 18 bases of the junction left unmatched. CDR1 and CDR2 (germline): MDHEN, SYDVKM. CDR3 length: 17 residues. This clonotype was sampled from a human donor with classical Hodgkin lymphoma. The sequences come from peripheral blood mononuclear cells (PBMCs), collected before the fourth cycle of nivolumab. This rearrangement joins TRBV28 to TRBJ1-2; 10 bases are shared with TRBD1. The CDR3 nucleotides read TGTGCCAGCAGACCCCCGGTAGGGGACAGGGGAATGTTGGGCTACACCTTC. Its translation: CASRPPVGDRGMLGYTF.